This T cell receptor beta chain was retrieved from a study of blood T cell repertoires in COVID-19. Overall study context: There were acute and convalescent COVID-19 samples, and they came from the United States, Italy and Spain.

Authors' data handling: Amplification with reference gene primers provided the estimates of nucleated cell counts. Method: immunoSEQ multiplex PCR; TCRdb's copy keeps in-frame clones and lacks some. The V and J calls and the clone size are those of that table, but D and trimming were determined from the DNA. The sample carries around 250,000 clones, 75% to 90% recorded once. During the 2 weeks before they entered the study, exposed participants had met someone with a PCR-confirmed or clinician-diagnosed COVID-19 case. The CDR3 has 14 amino acids. CDR1 is SGHRS, CDR2 YFSETQ, per germline. With 4 bases clipped from V and 9 bases from J, the junction kept 8 bases outside the gene matches.

The J gene is TRBJ2-4, the V gene TRBV5-1; the match to TRBD1 covers 9 bases. The clonotype was recovered from a man aged 50 to 60 who had been exposed to COVID-19. Sequencing input: PBMCs or T cells enriched from blood (not recorded which). The CDR3 is CASSTGQGEGIQYF. CDR3 nucleotide sequence: TGCGCCAGCAGCACGGGACAGGGTGAAGGCATTCAGTACTTC.